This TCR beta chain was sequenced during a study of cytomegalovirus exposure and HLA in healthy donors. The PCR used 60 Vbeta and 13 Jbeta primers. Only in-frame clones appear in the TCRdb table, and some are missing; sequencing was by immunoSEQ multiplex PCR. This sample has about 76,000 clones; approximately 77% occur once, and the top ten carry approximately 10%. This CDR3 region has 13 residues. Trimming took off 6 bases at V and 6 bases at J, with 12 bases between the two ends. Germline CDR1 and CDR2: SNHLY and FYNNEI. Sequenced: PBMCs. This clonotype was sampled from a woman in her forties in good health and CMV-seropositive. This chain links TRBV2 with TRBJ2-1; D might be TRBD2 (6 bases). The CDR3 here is CASSLDYFNEQFF. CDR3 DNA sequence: TGTGCCAGCAGCCTGGACTATTTCAATGAGCAGTTCTTC.